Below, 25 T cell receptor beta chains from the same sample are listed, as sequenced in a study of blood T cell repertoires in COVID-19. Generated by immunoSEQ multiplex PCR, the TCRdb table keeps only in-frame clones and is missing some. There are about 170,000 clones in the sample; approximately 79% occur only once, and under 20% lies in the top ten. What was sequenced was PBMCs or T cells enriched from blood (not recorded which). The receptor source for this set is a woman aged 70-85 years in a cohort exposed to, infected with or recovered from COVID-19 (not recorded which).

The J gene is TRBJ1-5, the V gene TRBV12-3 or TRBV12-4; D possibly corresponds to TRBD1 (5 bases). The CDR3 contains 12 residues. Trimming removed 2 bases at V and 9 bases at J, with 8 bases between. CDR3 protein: CASSLWGAPQHF. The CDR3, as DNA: TGTGCCAGCAGTTTATGGGGCGCGCCCCAGCATTTT.

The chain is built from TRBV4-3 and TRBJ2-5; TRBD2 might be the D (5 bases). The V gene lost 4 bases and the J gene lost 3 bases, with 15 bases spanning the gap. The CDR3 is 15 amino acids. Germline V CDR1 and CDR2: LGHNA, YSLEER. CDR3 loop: CASSRYSSGEETQYF. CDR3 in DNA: TGCGCCAGCAGCCGATACTCCAGCGGAGAAGAGACCCAGTACTTC.

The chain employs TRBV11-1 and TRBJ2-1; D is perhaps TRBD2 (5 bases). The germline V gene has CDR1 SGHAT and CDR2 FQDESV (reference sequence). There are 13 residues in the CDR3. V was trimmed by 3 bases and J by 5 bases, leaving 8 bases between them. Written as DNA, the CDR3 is TGTGCCAGCAGCTTTATGCGGGACAATGAGCAGTTCTTC. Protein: CASSFMRDNEQFF.

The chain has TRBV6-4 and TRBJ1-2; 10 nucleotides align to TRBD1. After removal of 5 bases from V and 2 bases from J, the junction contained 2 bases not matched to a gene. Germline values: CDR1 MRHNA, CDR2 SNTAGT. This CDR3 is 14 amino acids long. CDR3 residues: CASSRTGGNYGYTF. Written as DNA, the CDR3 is TGTGCCAGCAGTCGGACAGGGGGGAACTATGGCTACACCTTC.

In DNA, the CDR3 is TGTGCCAGCTCACCAGGACAGGGACGGAGTCAGCCCCAGCATTTT. Its protein is CASSPGQGRSQPQHF. The rearrangement joins TRBV18 to TRBJ1-5; 8 nucleotides match TRBD1. This CDR3 is built from 15 residues. Germline CDR1 KGHSH, CDR2 LQKENI. J was trimmed by 6 bases and V by 2 bases; bases with no gene match: 6.

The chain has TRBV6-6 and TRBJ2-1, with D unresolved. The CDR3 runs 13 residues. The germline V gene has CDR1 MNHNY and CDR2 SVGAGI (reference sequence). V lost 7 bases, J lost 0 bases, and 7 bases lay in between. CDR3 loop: CASMRGSYNEQFF. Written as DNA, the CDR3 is TGTGCCAGCATGCGAGGCTCCTACAATGAGCAGTTCTTC.

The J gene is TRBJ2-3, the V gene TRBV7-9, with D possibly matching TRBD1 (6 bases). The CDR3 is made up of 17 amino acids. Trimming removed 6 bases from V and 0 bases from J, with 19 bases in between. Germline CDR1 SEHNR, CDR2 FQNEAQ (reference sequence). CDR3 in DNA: TGTGCCAGCAGTCCGGGACGAGGGGGACCTAGCACAGATACGCAGTATTTT. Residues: CASSPGRGGPSTDTQYF.

The CDR3 sequence is CASNSAFYEQYF. In DNA form, the CDR3 reads TGTGCCAGCAACTCCGCCTTTTACGAGCAGTACTTC. This chain connects TRBV28 to TRBJ2-7; D uncertain. Germline V gene data show CDR1 as MDHEN and CDR2 as SYDVKM. The V and J ends lost 7 bases and 4 bases respectively, with 11 bases between them. CDR3 length equals 12 residues.

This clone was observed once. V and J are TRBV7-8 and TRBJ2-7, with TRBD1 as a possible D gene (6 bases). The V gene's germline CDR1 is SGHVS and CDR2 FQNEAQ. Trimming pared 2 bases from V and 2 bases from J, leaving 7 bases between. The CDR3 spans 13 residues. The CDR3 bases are TGTGCCAGCAGCTTAACAGGGCCCTACGAGCAGTACTTC. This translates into CASSLTGPYEQYF.

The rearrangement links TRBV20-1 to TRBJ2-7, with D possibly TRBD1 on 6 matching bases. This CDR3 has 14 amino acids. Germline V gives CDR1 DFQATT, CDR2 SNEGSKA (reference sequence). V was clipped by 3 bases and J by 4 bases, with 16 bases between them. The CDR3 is CSASRLRGQYEQYF. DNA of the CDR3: TGCAGTGCTAGTAGACTCAGGGGTCAGTACGAGCAGTACTTC.

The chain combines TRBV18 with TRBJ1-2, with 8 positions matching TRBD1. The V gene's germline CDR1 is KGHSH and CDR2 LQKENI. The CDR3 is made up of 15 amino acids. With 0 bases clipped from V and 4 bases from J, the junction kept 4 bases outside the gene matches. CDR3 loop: CASSPPGQALYGYTF. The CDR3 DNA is TGTGCCAGCTCACCACCGGGACAGGCCCTCTATGGCTACACCTTC. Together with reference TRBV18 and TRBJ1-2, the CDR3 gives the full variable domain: NAGVMQNPRHLVRRRGQEARLRCSPMKGHSHVYWYRQLPEEGLKFMVYLQKENIIDESGMPKERFSAEFPKEGPSILRIQQVVRGDSAAYFCASSPPGQALYGYTFGSGTRLTVV.

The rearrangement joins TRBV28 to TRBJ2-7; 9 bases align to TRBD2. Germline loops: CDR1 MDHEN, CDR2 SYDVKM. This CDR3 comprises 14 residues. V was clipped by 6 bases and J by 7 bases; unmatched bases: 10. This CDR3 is CASRGAGGLLEQYF. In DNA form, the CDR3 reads TGTGCCAGCAGGGGAGCGGGAGGATTATTGGAGCAGTACTTC.

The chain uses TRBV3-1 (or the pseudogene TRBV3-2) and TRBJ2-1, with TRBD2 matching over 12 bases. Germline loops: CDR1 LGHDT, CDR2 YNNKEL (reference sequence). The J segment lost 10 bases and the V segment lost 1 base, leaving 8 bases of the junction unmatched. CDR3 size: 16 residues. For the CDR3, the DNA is TGTGCCAGCAGCCAAGGGAGGCTAGCGGGAGGGTGGGAGCAGTTCTTC. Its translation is CASSQGRLAGGWEQFF.

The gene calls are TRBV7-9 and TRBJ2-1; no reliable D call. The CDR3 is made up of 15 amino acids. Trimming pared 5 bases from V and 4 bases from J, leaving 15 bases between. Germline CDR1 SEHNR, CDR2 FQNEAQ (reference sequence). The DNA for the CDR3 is TGTGCCAGCAGCCCTGAGGATGCCTCGTACAATGAGCAGTTCTTC. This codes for CASSPEDASYNEQFF.

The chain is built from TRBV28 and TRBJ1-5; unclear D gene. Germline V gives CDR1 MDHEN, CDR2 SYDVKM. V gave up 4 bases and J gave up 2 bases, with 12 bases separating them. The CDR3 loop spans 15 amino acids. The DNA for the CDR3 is TGTGCCAGCAGTTCCGGAGCAAAGGGCAATCAGCCCCAGCATTTT. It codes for CASSSGAKGNQPQHF. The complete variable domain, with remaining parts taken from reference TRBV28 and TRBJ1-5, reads DVKVTQSSRYLVKRTGEKVFLECVQDMDHENMFWYRQDPGLGLRLIYFSYDVKMKEKGDIPEGYSVSREKKERFSLILESASTNQTSMYLCASSSGAKGNQPQHFGDGTRLSIL.

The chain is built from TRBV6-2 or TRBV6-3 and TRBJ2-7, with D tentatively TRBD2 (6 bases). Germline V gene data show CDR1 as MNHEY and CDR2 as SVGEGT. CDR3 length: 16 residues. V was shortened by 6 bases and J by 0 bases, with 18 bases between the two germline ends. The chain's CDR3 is CASSRIVGGISYEQYF. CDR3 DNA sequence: TGTGCCAGCAGCCGCATCGTGGGCGGGATCTCCTACGAGCAGTACTTC.

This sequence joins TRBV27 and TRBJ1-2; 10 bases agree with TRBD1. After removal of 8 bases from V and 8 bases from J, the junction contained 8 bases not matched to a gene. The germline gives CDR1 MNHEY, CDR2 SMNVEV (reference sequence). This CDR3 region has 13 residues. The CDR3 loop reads CASRPTGGAGYTF. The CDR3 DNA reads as TGTGCCAGCCGCCCGACAGGGGGCGCGGGCTACACCTTC.

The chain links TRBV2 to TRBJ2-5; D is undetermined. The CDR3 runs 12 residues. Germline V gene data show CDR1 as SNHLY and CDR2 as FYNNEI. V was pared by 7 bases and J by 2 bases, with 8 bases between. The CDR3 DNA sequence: TGTGCCAGCATGATAGTACAAGAGACCCAGTACTTC. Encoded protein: CASMIVQETQYF.

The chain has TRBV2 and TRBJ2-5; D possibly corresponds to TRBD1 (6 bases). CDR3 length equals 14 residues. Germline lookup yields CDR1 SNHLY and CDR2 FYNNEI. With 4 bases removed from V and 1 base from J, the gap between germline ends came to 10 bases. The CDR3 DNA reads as TGTGCCAGCAGTGGAATGGACAGCCAAGAGACCCAGTACTTC. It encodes CASSGMDSQETQYF.

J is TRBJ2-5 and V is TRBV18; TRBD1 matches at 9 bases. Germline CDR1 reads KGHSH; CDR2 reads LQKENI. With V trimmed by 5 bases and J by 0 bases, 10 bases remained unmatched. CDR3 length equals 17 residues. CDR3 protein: CASSTSTGQGHQETQYF. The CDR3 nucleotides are TGTGCCAGCTCAACATCTACGGGACAGGGCCACCAAGAGACCCAGTACTTC.

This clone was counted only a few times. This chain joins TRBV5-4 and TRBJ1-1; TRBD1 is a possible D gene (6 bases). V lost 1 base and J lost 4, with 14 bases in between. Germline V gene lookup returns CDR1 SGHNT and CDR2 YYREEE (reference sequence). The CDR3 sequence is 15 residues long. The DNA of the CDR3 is TGTGCCAGCAGCTTGTATGGAGGGGGGGCCACTGAAGCTTTCTTT. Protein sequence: CASSLYGGGATEAFF. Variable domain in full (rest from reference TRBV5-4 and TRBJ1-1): ETGVTQSPTHLIKTRGQQVTLRCSSQSGHNTVSWYQQALGQGPQFIFQYYREEENGRGNFPPRFSGLQFPNYSSELNVNALELDDSALYLCASSLYGGGATEAFFGQGTRLTVV.

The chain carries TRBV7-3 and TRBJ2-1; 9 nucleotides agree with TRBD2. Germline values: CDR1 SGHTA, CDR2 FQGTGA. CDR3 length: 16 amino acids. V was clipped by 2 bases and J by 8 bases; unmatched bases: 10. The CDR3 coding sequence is TGTGCCAGCAGCTTAGTCGGTAGCGGGAGTGGCGATGAGCAGTTCTTC. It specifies CASSLVGSGSGDEQFF. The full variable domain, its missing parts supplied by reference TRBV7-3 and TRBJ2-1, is GAGVSQTPSNKVTEKGKYVELRCDPISGHTALYWYRQSLGQGPEFLIYFQGTGAADDSGLPNDRFFAVRPEGSVSTLKIQRTERGDSAVYLCASSLVGSGSGDEQFFGPGTRLTVL.

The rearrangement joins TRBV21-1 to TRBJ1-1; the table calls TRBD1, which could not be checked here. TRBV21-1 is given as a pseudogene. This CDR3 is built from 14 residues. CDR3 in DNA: TGTGCCAGCAGCTGCGGGACAGTTAACACTGAAGCTTTCTTT. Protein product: CASSCGTVNTEAFF.

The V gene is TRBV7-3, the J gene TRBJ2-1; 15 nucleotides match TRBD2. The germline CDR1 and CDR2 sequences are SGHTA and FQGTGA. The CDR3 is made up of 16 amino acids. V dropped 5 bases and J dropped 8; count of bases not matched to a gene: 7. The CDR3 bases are TGTGCCAGCAGCGCTCAAGGACTAGCGGGAGGGCATGAGCAGTTCTTC. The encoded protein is CASSAQGLAGGHEQFF.

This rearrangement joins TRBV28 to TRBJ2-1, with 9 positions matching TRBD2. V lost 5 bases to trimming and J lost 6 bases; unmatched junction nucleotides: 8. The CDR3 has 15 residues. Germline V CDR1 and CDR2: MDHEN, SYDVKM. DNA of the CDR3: TGTGCCAGCAGTGAACTAGCGGGTGGCCGCAATGAGCAGTTCTTC. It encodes CASSELAGGRNEQFF.